This is a list of T cell receptor beta chains from one sample in a study of immune characterization of retroperitoneal liposarcoma. TCRdb fed the PCR reads into MiXCR, producing one record per CDR3 protein. The table records fewer than 3,000 distinct CDR3 sequences, around half of them present only once. Source material: tumor tissue. The receptors were sampled from a male donor with retroperitoneal liposarcoma. The CDR3 runs from the conserved cysteine through the conserved F or W. The D gene is left open where the match is weak. Rows may omit the clone size; those that give it use once, few, many or a size class.

j_call v_call d_call clone_size cdr3_length cdr3_nt cdr3_aa
TRBJ2-5 TRBV12-5 TRBD2 large 14 TGTGCTAGTGGTTTGAATAGCGGGAGGGAGACCCAGTACTTC CASGLNSGRETQYF
TRBJ2-3 TRBV12-3/TRBV12-4 TRBD2 . 15 TGTGCCAGCACCCTGACTAGCGGGAGGGAGGATACGCAGTATTTT CASTLTSGREDTQYF
TRBJ2-3 TRBV12-3/TRBV12-4 TRBD2 . 15 TGTGCCAGCAGTTTATGGGGGGGATACACAGATACGCAGTATTTT CASSLWGGYTDTQYF
TRBJ2-2 TRBV5-1 TRBD2 once 15 TGCGCCAGCAGCTATCCTAGCGGGAGGACCGGGGAGCTGTTTTTT CASSYPSGRTGELFF
TRBJ2-7 TRBV7-2 TRBD1 medium-sized 13 TGTGCCAGCAGCTCTGGGACAGGGGACGAGCAGTACTTC CASSSGTGDEQYF
TRBJ2-4 TRBV6-1 . . 18 TGTGCCAGCCGCTTCCGCCTCGGGGGGCTTCTGGCCAAAAACATTCAGTACTTC CASRFRLGGLLAKNIQYF
TRBJ2-1 TRBV6-1 . . 15 TGTGCCAGCAGTGAAACGCCCGCGCAAGAGGGTGAGCCGTTCTTC CASSETPAQEGEPFF
TRBJ2-1 TRBV7-2 . once 15 TGTGCCAGCAGCCCCAGGGTCCGATGGGGAGATGAGCAGTTCTTC CASSPRVRWGDEQFF
TRBJ2-2 TRBV6-4 TRBD1 once 14 TGTGCCACGAAGGGGGACAGCGACACCGGGGAGCTGTTTTTT CATKGDSDTGELFF
TRBJ1-3 TRBV6-1 TRBD1 . 15 TGTGCCAGCAGCTCTACAGGGGGAGGCGGAAACACCATATATTTT CASSSTGGGGNTIYF
TRBJ2-1 TRBV12-5 TRBD2 . 15 TGTGCTAGTGAAGGCACGGGACTAGCGGCTAATGAGCAGTTCTTC CASEGTGLAANEQFF
TRBJ1-1 TRBV7-2 . few 13 TGTGCCAGCAGCTTGGAGGGTCGAACTGAAGCTTTCTTT CASSLEGRTEAFF
TRBJ2-7 TRBV11-3 . . 14 TGTGCCAGCGGCAGCCTAGGCGGTCCCTACGAGCAGTACTTC CASGSLGGPYEQYF
TRBJ1-6 TRBV7-2 . . 14 TGTGCCAGCAGCCCGGGACTGATTAATTCACCCCTCCACTTT CASSPGLINSPLHF
TRBJ2-7 TRBV7-6 . . 15 TGTGCCAGCAGCTTAGGGCACAGACCGCCCTACGAGCAGTACTTC CASSLGHRPPYEQYF
TRBJ2-5 TRBV12-3/TRBV12-4 TRBD2 . 14 TGTGCCAGCAGTTCTAGCGGGAGTGGGGAGACCCAGTACTTC CASSSSGSGETQYF